The 27 T cell receptor beta chains given below trace back to one sample, sequenced in a study of pediatric ulcerative colitis (dated by TCRdb to about 2019). Receptor libraries were prepared by the immunoSEQ multiplex PCR assay. TCRdb holds this immuneACCESS table with in-frame rearrangements only. Some clones are missing; in checked studies, unresolved V genes explain under half, and the rest has no known cause. In all, the sample holds 57,000 or so clones, and 75% to 90% of those were seen once. Roughly 1.5% of the sample goes to the ten largest clones. The specimen sequenced was blood. These receptors came from a boy younger than 18 who was a control in a study of pediatric ulcerative colitis.

The chain carries TRBV28 and TRBJ2-7; D might be TRBD1 or TRBD2, each matching 6 bases. V lost 2 bases and J 6 bases, leaving 17 bases between the germline ends. Germline CDR1 is MDHEN and CDR2 is SYDVKM. The CDR3 is 15 residues long. This CDR3 reads CASSLGGPGIVEQYF. CDR3 sequence (DNA): TGTGCCAGCAGTTTAGGGGGGCCGGGAATAGTCGAGCAGTACTTC. Using reference TRBV28 and TRBJ2-7 for the parts outside the CDR3, the full variable domain is DVKVTQSSRYLVKRTGEKVFLECVQDMDHENMFWYRQDPGLGLRLIYFSYDVKMKEKGDIPEGYSVSREKKERFSLILESASTNQTSMYLCASSLGGPGIVEQYFGPGTRLTVT.

The CDR3 loop reads CASSQDLGYYEQYF. CDR3 bases: TGTGCCAGCAGCCAAGATCTAGGGTACTACGAGCAGTACTTC. The rearrangement links TRBV4-2 to TRBJ2-7; D ambiguous. The CDR3 sequence is 14 residues long. V dropped 0 bases and J dropped 3 bases, with 9 bases sitting between them. From germline, CDR1 is LGHNA and CDR2 YNFKEQ.

This clone occurred once. The V call is TRBV14, the J call TRBJ1-4; no definite D call. The germline gives CDR1 SGHDN, CDR2 FVKESK. The V gene lost 3 bases and the J gene lost 6 bases, with 17 bases spanning the gap. This CDR3 is 16 amino acids long. The CDR3 DNA follows: TGTGCCAGCAGCCATCGAGGCCCGGGTTTGGATGAAAAACTGTTTTTT. This codes for CASSHRGPGLDEKLFF.

The chain carries TRBV23-1 and TRBJ1-5; D gene ambiguous. TRBV23-1 is noted as an ORF with a role that remains uncertain. V was pared by 4 bases and J by 0 bases, with 4 bases between. This CDR3 is built from 13 residues. The CDR3 loop reads CASSLVSNQPQHF. CDR3 nucleotide sequence: TGCGCCAGCAGTCTCGTTAGCAATCAGCCCCAGCATTTT.

J is TRBJ1-1 and V is TRBV10-3; TRBD1 aligns across 7 bases. V lost 7 bases to trimming and J lost 1 base; unmatched junction nucleotides: 3. There are 13 residues in the CDR3. Germline CDR1 and CDR2: ENHRY and SYGVKD. The CDR3 region is CAIIGQANTEAFF. CDR3 coding DNA: TGTGCCATCATAGGACAGGCGAACACTGAAGCTTTCTTT.

This rearrangement joins TRBV18 to TRBJ2-2, with D hard to call. Deletions cut 1 base from V and 6 bases from J, with 12 bases between. Germline V gene lookup returns CDR1 KGHSH and CDR2 LQKENI. The CDR3 spans 15 residues. CDR3 coding DNA: TGTGCCAGCTCACCACGGGCACTCCGGCCCGGGGAGCTGTTTTTT. It yields the protein CASSPRALRPGELFF.

CDR3: CASSQVRGRAPGELFF. Here the CDR3 DNA reads TGCGCCAGCAGCCAAGTTCGCGGGAGGGCCCCCGGGGAGCTGTTTTTT. The chain links TRBV4-1 to TRBJ2-2; the match to TRBD2 covers 9 bases. The CDR3 has 16 amino acids. V shed 1 base, J shed 6 bases, and the junction held 6 bases outside the gene matches. CDR1 MGHRA and CDR2 YSYEKL come from the germline V gene.

V and J are TRBV28 and TRBJ2-4; D not certain. This CDR3 comprises 13 residues. V was trimmed by 8 bases and J by 0 bases, leaving 8 bases between them. Germline assignment: CDR1 MDHEN and CDR2 SYDVKM. The CDR3 DNA sequence: TGTGCCAGCCGTACAATAGCCAAAAACATTCAGTACTTC. Its protein is CASRTIAKNIQYF.

The chain has TRBV5-4 and TRBJ2-7, with 11 positions matching TRBD1. Germline CDR1 is SGHNT and CDR2 is YYREEE (reference sequence). The CDR3 contains 14 residues. J was trimmed by 4 bases and V by 4 bases; bases with no gene match: 4. The CDR3, as DNA: TGTGCCAGCAGCATAGGACAGGGGGCGTACGAGCAGTACTTC. The encoded protein is CASSIGQGAYEQYF.

The sample holds one count of this clone. The DNA of the CDR3 is TGTGCCAGCAGTCCTAGTTGGAGCCAAGAGACCCAGTACTTC. The encoded protein is CASSPSWSQETQYF. V is TRBV28 and J is TRBJ2-5; D call uncertain. Trimming took 5 bases from V and 1 from J, leaving 11 bases between them. Looked up from germline, CDR1 is MDHEN and CDR2 is SYDVKM. The CDR3 has 14 residues.

The chain uses TRBV7-3 and TRBJ2-7, with TRBD1 matching over 8 bases. Germline values: CDR1 SGHTA, CDR2 FQGTGA. CDR3 length equals 15 residues. Germline trimming cut 3 bases from V and 2 bases from J; bases unmatched to any gene: 6. CDR3 region: CASSFGDRGTYEQYF. CDR3 sequence (DNA): TGTGCCAGCAGCTTTGGAGACAGGGGCACCTACGAGCAGTACTTC.

The chain links TRBV7-3 to TRBJ1-1; no firm D call. The CDR3 runs 12 residues. Germline V gene lookup returns CDR1 SGHTA and CDR2 FQGTGA. Trimming took off 4 bases at V and 7 bases at J, with 10 bases between the two ends. CDR3 amino acids: CASSSPDGEAFF. CDR3 in DNA: TGTGCCAGCAGCTCCCCGGACGGTGAAGCTTTCTTT.

The genes are TRBV2 and TRBJ2-1, with 8 bases fitting TRBD2. V trimming: 7 bases; J trimming: 16 bases; junction bases outside the gene matches: 18. The CDR3 sequence is 14 residues long. Germline values: CDR1 SNHLY, CDR2 FYNNEI. The CDR3 spells CASNPTSDPGAGFF. The CDR3 nucleotides are TGTGCCAGCAATCCGACTAGCGATCCGGGGGCGGGATTCTTC. The variable domain in full, with the rest retrieved from reference TRBV2 and TRBJ2-1, is EPEVTQTPSHQVTQMGQEVILRCVPISNHLYFYWYRQILGQKVEFLVSFYNNEISEKSEIFDDQFSVERPDGSNFTLKIRSTKLEDSAMYFCASNPTSDPGAGFFGPGTRLTVL.

The chain carries TRBV6-6 and TRBJ2-2; 7 bases are a match to TRBD2. J gave up 5 bases and V 5 bases, and 11 bases lay outside the gene matches. This CDR3 has 16 amino acids. Germline CDR1 is MNHNY and CDR2 is SVGAGI (reference sequence). CDR3 sequence reads: CASSKERDRETGELFF. The CDR3 DNA reads TGTGCCAGCAGTAAGGAGCGGGACCGAGAAACCGGGGAGCTGTTTTTT.

This chain joins TRBV4-3 and TRBJ1-3; D unresolved. Trimming pared 1 base from V and 5 bases from J, leaving 15 bases between. Germline V gene data show CDR1 as LGHNA and CDR2 as YSLEER. The CDR3 has 16 amino acids. CDR3 DNA sequence: TGCGCCAGCAGCCAAGTTGGACTTTTGGACCGAAACACCATATATTTT. Translating it yields CASSQVGLLDRNTIYF.

This rearrangement joins TRBV5-8 to TRBJ1-5, with D perhaps TRBD1 (5 bases). The V end was cut by 4 bases, the J end by 6 bases, with 17 bases between. The CDR3 has 15 residues. CDR1 is SGHTS, CDR2 YDEGEE, per germline. CDR3 sequence reads: CASSPGPGWGQPQHF. DNA for the CDR3: TGTGCCAGCAGCCCAGGGCCGGGGTGGGGTCAGCCCCAGCATTTT. The entire variable domain, with the rest obtained from reference TRBV5-8 and TRBJ1-5, is as follows: EAGVTQSPTHLIKTRGQQATLRCSPISGHTSVYWYQQALGLGLQFLLWYDEGEERNRGNFPPRFSGRQFPNYSSELNVNALELEDSALYLCASSPGPGWGQPQHFGDGTRLSIL.

The chain uses TRBV11-2 and TRBJ2-1; D ambiguous. The CDR3 contains 16 residues. The germline CDR1 and CDR2 sequences are SGHAT and FQNNGV. The V end lost 2 bases, the J end lost 4 bases, and 15 bases lay between the germline ends. Written as DNA, the CDR3 is TGTGCCAGCAGCTTAAGTTGGACCTCTGAATACAATGAGCAGTTCTTC. This encodes CASSLSWTSEYNEQFF.

The chain joins TRBV6-1 to TRBJ2-2; D unclear. V was pared by 1 base and J by 9 bases, with 15 bases between. The CDR3 is made up of 15 amino acids. Germline V CDR1 and CDR2: MNHNS, SASEGT. CDR3 nucleotide sequence: TGTGCCAGCAGTGAAGGTGTCGGCCTCCCTCGGGAGCTGTTTTTT. It codes for CASSEGVGLPRELFF.

This rearrangement joins TRBV18 to TRBJ2-7, with 9 bases that match TRBD2. Germline V CDR1 and CDR2: KGHSH, LQKENI. V shed 3 bases and J 3 bases; nucleotides not matched to a gene: 6. CDR3 length equals 15 residues. DNA of the CDR3: TGTGCCAGCTCACCGGGAGATAGCGGGAGCTACGAGCAGTACTTC. Encoded protein: CASSPGDSGSYEQYF.

This chain connects TRBV6-1 to TRBJ2-3, with 9 bases identical to TRBD2. The V and J ends lost 5 bases and 4 bases, in that order; junction bases with no gene match: 7. This CDR3 spans 15 amino acids. Germline V CDR1 and CDR2: MNHNS, SASEGT. The CDR3 DNA follows: TGTGCCAGCAGTACCCTAGCGGGAAGCGCAGATACGCAGTATTTT. Amino acid sequence: CASSTLAGSADTQYF.

The chain is built from TRBV28 and TRBJ1-4; TRBD1 agrees at 10 bases. Germline trimming cut 2 bases from V and 2 bases from J; bases unmatched to any gene: 14. CDR1 and CDR2 (germline): MDHEN, SYDVKM. The CDR3 is made up of 20 amino acids. The CDR3 loop is CASSLRTGGSFMKTNEKLFF. The CDR3 DNA sequence: TGTGCCAGCAGTTTACGGACAGGGGGATCTTTTATGAAGACTAATGAAAAACTGTTTTTT. The full variable domain, with the rest looked up from reference TRBV28 and TRBJ1-4, is DVKVTQSSRYLVKRTGEKVFLECVQDMDHENMFWYRQDPGLGLRLIYFSYDVKMKEKGDIPEGYSVSREKKERFSLILESASTNQTSMYLCASSLRTGGSFMKTNEKLFFGSGTQLSVL.

The CDR3 DNA follows: TGTGCCAGCAGCACCCGGGCCCCATCCTACGAGCAGTACTTC. It yields the protein CASSTRAPSYEQYF. The chain recombines TRBV7-2 with TRBJ2-7; no clear D. Trimming pared 5 bases from V and 1 base from J, leaving 12 bases between. Germline V CDR1 and CDR2: SGHTA, FQGNSA. This CDR3 is 14 amino acids long.

The gene calls are TRBV19 and TRBJ1-5; no reliable D call. Germline CDR1 LNHDA, CDR2 SQIVND (reference sequence). Deletions cut 8 bases from V and 1 base from J, with 12 bases between. There are 14 residues in the CDR3. In DNA form, the CDR3 reads TGTGCCAGTTCTGAGGGATTGAGCAATCAGCCCCAGCATTTT. Protein product: CASSEGLSNQPQHF.

The V call is TRBV6-5, the J call TRBJ2-2; D remains ambiguous. Germline values: CDR1 MNHEY, CDR2 SVGAGI. V lost 6 bases and J lost 1, with 9 bases in between. The CDR3 has 14 residues. The CDR3 loop reads CASRYDGNTGELFF. DNA of the CDR3: TGTGCCAGCAGATACGACGGGAACACCGGGGAGCTGTTTTTT.

The chain couples TRBV21-1 to TRBJ2-3; the D call in the table, TRBD1, was not verified against the DNA. TRBV21-1 is listed as a pseudogene. The CDR3 extends over 16 amino acids. CDR3 in amino acids: CASSTGDRARTDTQYF. CDR3 in DNA: TGTGCCAGCAGCACCGGGGACAGGGCGAGGACAGATACGCAGTATTTT.

The chain employs TRBV7-6 and TRBJ2-1, with 9 bases fitting TRBD1. CDR1 and CDR2 from the germline V gene are SGHVS and FNYEAQ. The V and J ends lost 1 base and 7 bases, in that order; junction bases with no gene match: 5. There are 15 residues in the CDR3. For the CDR3, the DNA is TGTGCCAGCAGCTTAGGGGGACAGGGCTCGAATGAGCAGTTCTTC. It encodes CASSLGGQGSNEQFF.

The rearrangement uses TRBV12-1 and TRBJ2-7; the table's D call, TRBD1, has no DNA check behind it. TRBV12-1 is a pseudogene segment. This CDR3 contains 16 residues. CDR3 region: CARFPFEDRASYEQYF. The CDR3 nucleotides are TGTGCCAGATTCCCCTTCGAGGACAGGGCCTCCTACGAGCAGTACTTC.